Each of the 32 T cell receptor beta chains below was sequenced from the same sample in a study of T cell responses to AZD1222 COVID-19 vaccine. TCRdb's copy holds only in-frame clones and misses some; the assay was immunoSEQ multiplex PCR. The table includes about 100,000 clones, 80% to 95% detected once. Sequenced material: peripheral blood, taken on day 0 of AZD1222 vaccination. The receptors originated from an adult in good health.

The CDR3, as DNA: TGTGCCAGCAGTTCCGAACTAGCGACAAAGACCCAGTACTTC. The encoded protein is CASSSELATKTQYF. The gene calls are TRBV11-2 and TRBJ2-5; 7 nucleotides agree with TRBD2. V was pared by 6 bases and J by 6 bases, with 10 bases of the junction left unmatched. The germline gives CDR1 SGHAT, CDR2 FQNNGV. CDR3 length: 14 residues.

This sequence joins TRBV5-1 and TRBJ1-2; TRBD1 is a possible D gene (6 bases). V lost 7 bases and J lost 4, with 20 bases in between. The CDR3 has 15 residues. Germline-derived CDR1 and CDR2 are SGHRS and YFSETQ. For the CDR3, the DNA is TGCGCCAGCGCTCCCGGGGGCGCGGGGATCTATGGCTACACCTTC. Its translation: CASAPGGAGIYGYTF. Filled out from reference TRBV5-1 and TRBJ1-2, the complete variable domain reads KAGVTQTPRYLIKTRGQQVTLSCSPISGHRSVSWYQQTPGQGLQFLFEYFSETQRNKGNFPGRFSGRQFSNSRSEMNVSTLELGDSALYLCASAPGGAGIYGYTFGSGTRLTVV.

The CDR3 sequence is CASSIDTAAPLDTQYF. The CDR3 nucleotides read TGTGCCAGTAGTATAGATACAGCGGCCCCGCTGGATACGCAGTATTTT. This rearrangement joins TRBV19 to TRBJ2-3; tentative D call: TRBD2 (5 bases). V lost 0 bases and J lost 6, with 16 bases in between. Per germline, CDR1 LNHDA and CDR2 SQIVND (reference sequence). This CDR3 comprises 16 residues. Complete variable domain (other parts from reference TRBV19 and TRBJ2-3): DGGITQSPKYLFRKEGQNVTLSCEQNLNHDAMYWYRQDPGQGLRLIYYSQIVNDFQKGDIAEGYSVSREKKESFPLTVTSAQKNPTAFYLCASSIDTAAPLDTQYFGPGTRLTVL.

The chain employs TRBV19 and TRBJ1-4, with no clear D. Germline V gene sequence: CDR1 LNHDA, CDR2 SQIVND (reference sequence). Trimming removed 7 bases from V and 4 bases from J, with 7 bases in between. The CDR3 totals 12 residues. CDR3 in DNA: TGTGCCAGTACGAGGGATAATGAAAAACTGTTTTTT. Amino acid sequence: CASTRDNEKLFF. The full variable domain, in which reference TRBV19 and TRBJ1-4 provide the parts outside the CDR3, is DGGITQSPKYLFRKEGQNVTLSCEQNLNHDAMYWYRQDPGQGLRLIYYSQIVNDFQKGDIAEGYSVSREKKESFPLTVTSAQKNPTAFYLCASTRDNEKLFFGSGTQLSVL.

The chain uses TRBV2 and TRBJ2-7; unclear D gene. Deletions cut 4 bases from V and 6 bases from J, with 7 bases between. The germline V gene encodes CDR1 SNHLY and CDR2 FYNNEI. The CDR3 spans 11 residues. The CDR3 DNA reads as TGTGCCAGCAGTGCTCGAGGCGAGCAGTACTTC. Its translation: CASSARGEQYF.

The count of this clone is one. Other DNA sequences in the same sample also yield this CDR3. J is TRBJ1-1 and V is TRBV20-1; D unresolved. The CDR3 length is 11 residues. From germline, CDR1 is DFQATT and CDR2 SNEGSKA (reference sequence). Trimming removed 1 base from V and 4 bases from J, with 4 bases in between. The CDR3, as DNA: TGCAGTGCTAGAGGGGGCACTGAAGCTTTCTTT. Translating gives CSARGGTEAFF.

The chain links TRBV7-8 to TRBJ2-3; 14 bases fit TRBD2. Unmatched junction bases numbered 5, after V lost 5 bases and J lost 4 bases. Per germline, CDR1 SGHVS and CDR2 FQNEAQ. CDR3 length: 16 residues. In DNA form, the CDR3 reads TGTGCCAGCAGCCGGGGACTAGCGGGAGTCCCAGATACGCAGTATTTT. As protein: CASSRGLAGVPDTQYF.

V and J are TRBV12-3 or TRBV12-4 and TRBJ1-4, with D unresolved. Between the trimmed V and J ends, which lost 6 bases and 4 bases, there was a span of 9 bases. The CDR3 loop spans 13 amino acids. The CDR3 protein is CASSNSNNEKLFF. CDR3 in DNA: TGTGCCAGCAGCAACTCTAATAATGAAAAACTGTTTTTT.

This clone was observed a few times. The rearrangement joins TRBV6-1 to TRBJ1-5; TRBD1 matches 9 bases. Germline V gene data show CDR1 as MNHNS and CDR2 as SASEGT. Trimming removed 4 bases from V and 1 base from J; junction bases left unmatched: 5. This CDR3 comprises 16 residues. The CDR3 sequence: CASSGLDRGSNQPQHF. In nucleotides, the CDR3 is TGTGCCAGCAGTGGACTGGACAGGGGAAGCAATCAGCCCCAGCATTTT.

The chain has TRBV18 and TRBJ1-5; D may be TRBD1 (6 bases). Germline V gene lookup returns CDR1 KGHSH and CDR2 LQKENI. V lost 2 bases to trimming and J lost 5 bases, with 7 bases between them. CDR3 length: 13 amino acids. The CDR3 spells CASSPDRHQPQHF. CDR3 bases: TGTGCCAGCTCACCAGACAGGCATCAGCCCCAGCATTTT.

The CDR3 coding sequence is TGCGCCAGCAGCTTGACAAGGGATCTCTATGGCTACACCTTC. Translating it yields CASSLTRDLYGYTF. This rearrangement joins TRBV5-1 to TRBJ1-2; no clear D. V was pared by 1 base and J by 4 bases, with 11 bases between. Germline assignment: CDR1 SGHRS and CDR2 YFSETQ. The CDR3 loop spans 14 amino acids.

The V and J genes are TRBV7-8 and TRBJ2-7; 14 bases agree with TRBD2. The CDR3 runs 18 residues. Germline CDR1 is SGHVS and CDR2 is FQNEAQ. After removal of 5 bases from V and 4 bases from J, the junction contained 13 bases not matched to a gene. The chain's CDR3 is CASSIQTAGTSGSYEQYF. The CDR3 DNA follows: TGTGCCAGCAGCATACAGACAGCCGGGACTAGCGGGAGTTACGAGCAGTACTTC.

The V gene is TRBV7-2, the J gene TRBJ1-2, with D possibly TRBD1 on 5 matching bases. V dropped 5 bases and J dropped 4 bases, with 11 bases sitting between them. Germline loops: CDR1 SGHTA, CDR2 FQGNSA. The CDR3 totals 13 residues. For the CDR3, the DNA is TGTGCCAGCAGCCCAGGGACGGCCTATGGCTACACCTTC. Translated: CASSPGTAYGYTF.

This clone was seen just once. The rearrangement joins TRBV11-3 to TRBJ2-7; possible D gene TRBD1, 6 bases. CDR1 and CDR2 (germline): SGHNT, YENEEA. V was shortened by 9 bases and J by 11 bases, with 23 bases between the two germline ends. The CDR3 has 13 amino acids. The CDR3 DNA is TGTGCCAGTGAATGGGACATCCGGAGTATAGAGTACTTC. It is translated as CASEWDIRSIEYF. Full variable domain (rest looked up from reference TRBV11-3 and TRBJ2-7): EAGVVQSPRYKIIEKKQPVAFWCNPISGHNTLYWYLQNLGQGPELLIRYENEEAVDDSQLPKDRFSAERLKGVDSTLKIQPAELGDSAVYLCASEWDIRSIEYFGPGTRLTVT.

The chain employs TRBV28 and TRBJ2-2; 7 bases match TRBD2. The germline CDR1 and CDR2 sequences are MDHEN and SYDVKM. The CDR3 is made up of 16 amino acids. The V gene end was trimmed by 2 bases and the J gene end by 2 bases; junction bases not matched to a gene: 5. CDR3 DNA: TGTGCCAGCAGTTTAGGTCTAGCGGCTAACACCGGGGAGCTGTTTTTT. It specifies CASSLGLAANTGELFF.

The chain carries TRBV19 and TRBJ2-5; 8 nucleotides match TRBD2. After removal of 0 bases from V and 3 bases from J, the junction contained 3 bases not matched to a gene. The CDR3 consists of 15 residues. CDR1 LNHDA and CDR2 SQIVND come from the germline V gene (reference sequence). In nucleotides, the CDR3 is TGTGCCAGTAGTATAGACGGAGCGGGAGAAGAGACCCAGTACTTC. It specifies CASSIDGAGEETQYF.

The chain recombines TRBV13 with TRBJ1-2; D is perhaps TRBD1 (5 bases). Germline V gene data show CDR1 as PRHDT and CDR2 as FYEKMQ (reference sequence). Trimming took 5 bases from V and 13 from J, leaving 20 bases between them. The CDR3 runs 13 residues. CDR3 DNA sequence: TGTGCCAGCAGCCGCCTCACCACAGGCCCGGGCACCTTC. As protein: CASSRLTTGPGTF.

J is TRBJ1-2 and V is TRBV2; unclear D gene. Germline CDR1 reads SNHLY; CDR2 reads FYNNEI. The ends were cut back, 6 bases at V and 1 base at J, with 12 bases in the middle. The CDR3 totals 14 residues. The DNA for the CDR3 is TGTGCCAGCAGAGAGGCCACATTTAACTATGGCTACACCTTC. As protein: CASREATFNYGYTF.

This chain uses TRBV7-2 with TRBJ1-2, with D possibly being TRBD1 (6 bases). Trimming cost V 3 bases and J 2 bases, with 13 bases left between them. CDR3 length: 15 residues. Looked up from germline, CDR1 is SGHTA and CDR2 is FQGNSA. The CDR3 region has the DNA TGTGCCAGCAGCTTGGTCCGGACAGCGAACTATGGCTACACCTTC. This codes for CASSLVRTANYGYTF.

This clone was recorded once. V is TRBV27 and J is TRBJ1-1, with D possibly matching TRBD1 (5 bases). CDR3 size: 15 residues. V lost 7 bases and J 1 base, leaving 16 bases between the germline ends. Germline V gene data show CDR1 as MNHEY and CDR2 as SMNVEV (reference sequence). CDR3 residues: CASKPQGGPNTEAFF. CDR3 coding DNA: TGTGCCAGCAAGCCCCAGGGAGGGCCGAACACTGAAGCTTTCTTT.

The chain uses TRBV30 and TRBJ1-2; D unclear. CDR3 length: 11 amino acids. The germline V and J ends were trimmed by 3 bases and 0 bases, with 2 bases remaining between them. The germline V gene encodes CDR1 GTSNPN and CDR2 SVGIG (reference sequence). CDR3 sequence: CAWRANYGYTF. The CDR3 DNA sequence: TGTGCCTGGAGAGCTAACTATGGCTACACCTTC.

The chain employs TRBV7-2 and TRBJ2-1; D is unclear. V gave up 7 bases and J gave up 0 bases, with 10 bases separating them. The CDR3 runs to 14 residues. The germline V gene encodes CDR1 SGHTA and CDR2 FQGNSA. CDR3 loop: CASTLMSSYNEQFF. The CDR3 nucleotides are TGTGCCAGCACCCTTATGAGCTCCTACAATGAGCAGTTCTTC.

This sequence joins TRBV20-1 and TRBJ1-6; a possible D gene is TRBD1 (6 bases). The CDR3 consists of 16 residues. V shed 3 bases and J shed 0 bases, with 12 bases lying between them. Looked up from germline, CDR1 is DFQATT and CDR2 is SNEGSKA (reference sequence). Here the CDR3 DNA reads TGCAGTGCTAGTGGACAGCCTAGCTCCTATAATTCACCCCTCCACTTT. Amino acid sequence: CSASGQPSSYNSPLHF.

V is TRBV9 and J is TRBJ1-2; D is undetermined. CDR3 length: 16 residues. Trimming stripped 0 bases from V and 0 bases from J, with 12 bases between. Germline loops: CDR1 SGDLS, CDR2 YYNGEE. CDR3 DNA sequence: TGTGCCAGCAGCGTAGATATACAACCAGCTAACTATGGCTACACCTTC. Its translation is CASSVDIQPANYGYTF.

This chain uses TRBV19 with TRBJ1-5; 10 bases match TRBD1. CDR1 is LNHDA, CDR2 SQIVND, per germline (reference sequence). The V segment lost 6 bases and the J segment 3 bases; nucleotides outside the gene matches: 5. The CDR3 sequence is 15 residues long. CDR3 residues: CASRPGQGPNQPQHF. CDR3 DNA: TGTGCCAGTAGGCCGGGACAGGGGCCCAATCAGCCCCAGCATTTT. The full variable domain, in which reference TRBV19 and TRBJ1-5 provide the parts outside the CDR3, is DGGITQSPKYLFRKEGQNVTLSCEQNLNHDAMYWYRQDPGQGLRLIYYSQIVNDFQKGDIAEGYSVSREKKESFPLTVTSAQKNPTAFYLCASRPGQGPNQPQHFGDGTRLSIL.

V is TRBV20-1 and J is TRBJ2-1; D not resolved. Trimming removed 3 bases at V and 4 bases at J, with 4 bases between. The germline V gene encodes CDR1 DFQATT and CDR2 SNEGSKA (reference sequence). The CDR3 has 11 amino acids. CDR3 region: CSASRYNEQFF. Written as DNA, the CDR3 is TGCAGTGCTAGTAGGTACAATGAGCAGTTCTTC.

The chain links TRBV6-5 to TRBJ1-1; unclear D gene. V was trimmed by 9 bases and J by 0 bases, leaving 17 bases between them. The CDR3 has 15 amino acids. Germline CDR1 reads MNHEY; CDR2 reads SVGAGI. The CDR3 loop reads CASSLRAAVNTEAFF. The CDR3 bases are TGTGCCAGTAGCCTAAGGGCAGCGGTGAACACTGAAGCTTTCTTT.

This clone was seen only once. The CDR3 is CASSLKAQNTGELFF. CDR3 nucleotides: TGTGCCAGCAGCTTAAAGGCCCAGAACACCGGGGAGCTGTTTTTT. The chain recombines TRBV5-4 with TRBJ2-2; D is undetermined. In germline, CDR1 is SGHNT, CDR2 YYREEE (reference sequence). This CDR3 has 15 amino acids. V was cut by 2 bases and J by 1 base, with 9 bases left in between.

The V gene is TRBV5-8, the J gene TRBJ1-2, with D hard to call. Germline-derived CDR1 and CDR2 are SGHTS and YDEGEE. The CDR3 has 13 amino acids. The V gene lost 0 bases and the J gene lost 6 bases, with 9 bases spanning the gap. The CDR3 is CASSLEVTNGYTF. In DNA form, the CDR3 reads TGTGCCAGCAGCTTGGAAGTGACGAATGGCTACACCTTC.

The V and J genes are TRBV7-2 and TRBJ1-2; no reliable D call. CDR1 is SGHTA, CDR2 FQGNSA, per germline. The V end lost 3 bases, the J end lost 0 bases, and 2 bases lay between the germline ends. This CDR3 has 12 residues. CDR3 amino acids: CASSFTNYGYTF. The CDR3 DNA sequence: TGTGCCAGCAGCTTTACTAACTATGGCTACACCTTC.

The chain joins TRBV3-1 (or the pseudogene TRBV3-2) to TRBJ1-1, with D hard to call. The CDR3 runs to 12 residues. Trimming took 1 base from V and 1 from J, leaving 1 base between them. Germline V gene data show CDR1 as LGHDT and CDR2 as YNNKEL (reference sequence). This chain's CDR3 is CASSQANTEAFF. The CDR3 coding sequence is TGTGCCAGCAGCCAAGCGAACACTGAAGCTTTCTTT.

The CDR3 region has the DNA TGTGCCAGTCAGGTTAATGAGCAGTTCTTC. Translated: CASQVNEQFF. The chain links TRBV12-3 or TRBV12-4 to TRBJ2-1; unclear D gene. The CDR3 length is 10 residues. Trimming stripped 9 bases from V and 7 bases from J, with 7 bases between.